This T cell receptor beta chain comes out of a study of CD8 T cells in ankylosing spondylitis. General observations from the study: What appeared characteristic of ankylosing spondylitis blood was a TCR beta motif of several highly homologous variants. Clones linked to disease were reported to show significant enrichment in matched ankylosing spondylitis synovial fluid.

MiXCR, applied by TCRdb to the 5' RACE reads, yields one record per CDR3 protein. This table has approximately 220,000 distinct CDR3 sequences, 20% to 30% appearing once. V was clipped by 2 bases and J by 6 bases; unmatched bases: 10. Germline V gene lookup returns CDR1 LGHDT and CDR2 YNNKEL (reference sequence). This CDR3 has 18 residues. This clonotype has a count of ten or more. Its antigen is not identified. The sample taken for sequencing was blood, either unsorted or a sorted T cell fraction (not recorded which). The TCR was taken from a male donor with ankylosing spondylitis or in good health (not recorded which). The chain couples TRBV3-1 to TRBJ2-2; TRBD2 matches at 12 bases. For the CDR3, the DNA is TGTGCCAGCAGCCAAAATATAGGACTAGCGGGATCTTCCGGGGAGCTGTTTTTT. Its translation: CASSQNIGLAGSSGELFF.